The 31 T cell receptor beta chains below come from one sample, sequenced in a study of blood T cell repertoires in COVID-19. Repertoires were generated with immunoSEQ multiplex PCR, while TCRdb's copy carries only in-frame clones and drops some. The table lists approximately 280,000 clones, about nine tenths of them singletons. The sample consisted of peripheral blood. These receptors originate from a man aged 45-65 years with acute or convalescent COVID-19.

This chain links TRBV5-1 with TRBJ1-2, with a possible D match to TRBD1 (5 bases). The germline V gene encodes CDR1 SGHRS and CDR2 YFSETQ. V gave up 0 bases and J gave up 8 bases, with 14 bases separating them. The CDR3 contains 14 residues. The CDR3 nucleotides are TGCGCCAGCAGCTTGGCGATGGGGGACTTGGGCTACACCTTC. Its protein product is CASSLAMGDLGYTF.

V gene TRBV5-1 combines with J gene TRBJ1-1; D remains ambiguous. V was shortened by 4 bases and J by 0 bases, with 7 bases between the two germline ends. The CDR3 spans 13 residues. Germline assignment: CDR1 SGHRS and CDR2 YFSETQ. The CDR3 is CASSMAVNTEAFF. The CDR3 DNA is TGCGCCAGCAGCATGGCGGTGAACACTGAAGCTTTCTTT.

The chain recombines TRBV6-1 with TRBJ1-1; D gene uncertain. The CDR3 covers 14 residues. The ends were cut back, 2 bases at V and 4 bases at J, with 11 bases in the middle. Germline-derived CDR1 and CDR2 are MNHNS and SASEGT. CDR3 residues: CASSEQLSLTEAFF. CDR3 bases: TGTGCCAGCAGTGAACAGCTTAGCCTCACTGAAGCTTTCTTT.

CDR3 sequence: CAISVGQGDRTGELFF. The CDR3 DNA reads TGTGCCATCAGTGTTGGGCAGGGGGACCGAACCGGGGAGCTGTTTTTT. This chain connects TRBV10-3 to TRBJ2-2, with 7 bases matching TRBD1. This CDR3 contains 16 residues. The J segment lost 5 bases and the V segment lost 4 bases, leaving 10 bases of the junction unmatched. Germline CDR1 and CDR2: ENHRY and SYGVKD.

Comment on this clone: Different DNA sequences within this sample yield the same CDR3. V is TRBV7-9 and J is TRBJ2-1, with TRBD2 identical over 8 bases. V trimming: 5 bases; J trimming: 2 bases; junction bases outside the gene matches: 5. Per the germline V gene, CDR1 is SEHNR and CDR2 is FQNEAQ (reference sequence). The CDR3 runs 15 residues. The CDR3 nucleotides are TGTGCCAGCAGCCGGAGCGGGGGTCCCTACAATGAGCAGTTCTTC. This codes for CASSRSGGPYNEQFF.

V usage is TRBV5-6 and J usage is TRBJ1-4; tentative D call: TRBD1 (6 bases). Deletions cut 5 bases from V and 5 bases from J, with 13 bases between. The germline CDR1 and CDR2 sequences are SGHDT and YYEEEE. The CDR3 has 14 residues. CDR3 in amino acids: CASRLRTANEKLFF. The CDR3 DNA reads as TGTGCCAGCAGGTTGAGGACAGCCAATGAAAAACTGTTTTTT.

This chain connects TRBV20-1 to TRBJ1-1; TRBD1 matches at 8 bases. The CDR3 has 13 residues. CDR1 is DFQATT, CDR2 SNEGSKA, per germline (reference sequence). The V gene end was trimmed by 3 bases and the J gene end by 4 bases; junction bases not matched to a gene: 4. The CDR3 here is CSASGTGGTEAFF. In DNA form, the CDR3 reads TGCAGTGCTAGTGGGACAGGAGGCACTGAAGCTTTCTTT.

CDR3 DNA sequence: TGTGCCAGCAGCCTAGCCCAGGGGCAGCCCCAGCATTTT. This translates into CASSLAQGQPQHF. The rearrangement links TRBV11-2 to TRBJ1-5, with TRBD1 as a possible D gene (6 bases). This CDR3 region has 13 residues. The V end was cut by 5 bases, the J end by 7 bases, with 12 bases between. Germline assignment: CDR1 SGHAT and CDR2 FQNNGV.

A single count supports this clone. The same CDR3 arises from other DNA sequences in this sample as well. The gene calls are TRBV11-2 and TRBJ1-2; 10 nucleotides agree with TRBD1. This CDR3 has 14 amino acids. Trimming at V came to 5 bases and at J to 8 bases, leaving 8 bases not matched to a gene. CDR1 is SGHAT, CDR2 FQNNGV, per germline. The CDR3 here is CASSPRQGALGYTF. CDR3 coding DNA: TGTGCCAGCAGCCCGCGACAGGGGGCTTTGGGCTACACCTTC.

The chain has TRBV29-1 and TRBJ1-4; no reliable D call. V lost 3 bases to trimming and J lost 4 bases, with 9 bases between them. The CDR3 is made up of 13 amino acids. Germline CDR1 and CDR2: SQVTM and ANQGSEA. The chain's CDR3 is CSVDAGINEKLFF. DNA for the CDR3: TGCAGCGTTGACGCGGGTATTAATGAAAAACTGTTTTTT.

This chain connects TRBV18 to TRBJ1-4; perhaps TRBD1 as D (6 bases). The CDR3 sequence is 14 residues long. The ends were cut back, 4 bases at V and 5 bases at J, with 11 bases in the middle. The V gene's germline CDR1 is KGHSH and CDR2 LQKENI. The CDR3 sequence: CASSRQGMNEKLFF. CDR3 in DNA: TGTGCCAGCTCACGCCAGGGGATGAATGAAAAACTGTTTTTT.

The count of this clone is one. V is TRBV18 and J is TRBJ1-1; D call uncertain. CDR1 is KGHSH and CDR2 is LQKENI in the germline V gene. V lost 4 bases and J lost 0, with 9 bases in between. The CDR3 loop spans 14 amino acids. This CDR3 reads CASSREGMNTEAFF. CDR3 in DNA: TGTGCCAGCTCACGGGAGGGCATGAACACTGAAGCTTTCTTT.

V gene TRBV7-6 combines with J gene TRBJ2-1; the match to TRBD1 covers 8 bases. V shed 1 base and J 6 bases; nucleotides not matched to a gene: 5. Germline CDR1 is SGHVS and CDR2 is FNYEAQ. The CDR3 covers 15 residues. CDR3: CASSLVAGGSNEQFF. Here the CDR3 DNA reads TGTGCCAGCAGCTTAGTGGCAGGGGGCTCCAATGAGCAGTTCTTC.

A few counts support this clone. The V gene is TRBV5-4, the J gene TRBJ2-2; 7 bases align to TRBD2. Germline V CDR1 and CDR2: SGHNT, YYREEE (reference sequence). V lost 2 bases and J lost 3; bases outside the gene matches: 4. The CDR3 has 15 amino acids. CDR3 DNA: TGTGCCAGCAGCTTATGGGGGGGTTACACCGGGGAGCTGTTTTTT. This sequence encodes CASSLWGGYTGELFF.

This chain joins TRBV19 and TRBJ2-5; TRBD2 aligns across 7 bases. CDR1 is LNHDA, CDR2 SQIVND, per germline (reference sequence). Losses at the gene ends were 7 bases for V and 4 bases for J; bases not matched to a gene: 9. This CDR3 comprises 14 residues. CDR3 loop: CASTPGGGRETQYF. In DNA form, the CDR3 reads TGTGCCAGTACCCCTGGGGGGGGGAGAGAGACCCAGTACTTC.

The CDR3: CASSEWRVNTEAFF. For the CDR3, the DNA is TGTGCCAGCTCCGAATGGAGGGTGAACACTGAAGCTTTCTTT. J is TRBJ1-1 and V is TRBV7-2; no clear D gene. Germline V gene data show CDR1 as SGHTA and CDR2 as FQGNSA. The CDR3 extends over 14 amino acids. V gave up 8 bases and J gave up 0 bases, with 13 bases separating them.

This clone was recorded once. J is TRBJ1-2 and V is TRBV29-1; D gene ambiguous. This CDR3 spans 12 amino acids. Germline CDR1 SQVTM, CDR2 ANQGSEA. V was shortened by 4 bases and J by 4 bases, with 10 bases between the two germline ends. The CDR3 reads CSVVGSLYGYTF. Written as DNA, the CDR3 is TGCAGCGTTGTTGGGAGCCTCTATGGCTACACCTTC. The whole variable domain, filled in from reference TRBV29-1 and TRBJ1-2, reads SAVISQKPSRDICQRGTSLTIQCQVDSQVTMMFWYRQQPGQSLTLIATANQGSEATYESGFVIDKFPISRPNLTFSTLTVSNMSPEDSSIYLCSVVGSLYGYTFGSGTRLTVV.

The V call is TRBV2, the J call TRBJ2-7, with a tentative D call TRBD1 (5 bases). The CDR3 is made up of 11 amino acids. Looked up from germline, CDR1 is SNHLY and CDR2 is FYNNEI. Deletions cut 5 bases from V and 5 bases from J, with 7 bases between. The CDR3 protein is CASSSGNEQYF. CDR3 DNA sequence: TGTGCCAGCAGTTCAGGGAACGAGCAGTACTTC.

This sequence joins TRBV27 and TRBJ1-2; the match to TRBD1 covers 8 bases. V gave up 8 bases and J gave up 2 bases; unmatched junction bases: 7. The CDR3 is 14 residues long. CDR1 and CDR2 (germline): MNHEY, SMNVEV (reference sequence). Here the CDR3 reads CASASGGDNYGYTF. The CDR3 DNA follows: TGTGCCAGCGCATCAGGGGGCGACAACTATGGCTACACCTTC.

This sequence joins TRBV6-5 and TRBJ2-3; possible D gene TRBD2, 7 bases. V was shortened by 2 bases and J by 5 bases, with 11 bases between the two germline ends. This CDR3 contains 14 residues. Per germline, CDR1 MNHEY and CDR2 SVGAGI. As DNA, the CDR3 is TGTGCCAGCAGTTACGGGGGGGCGGAAGATACGCAGTATTTT. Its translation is CASSYGGAEDTQYF.

CDR3 DNA sequence: TGCGCCAGCAGTGAATCAGGGAGCAATCAGCCCCAGCATTTT. Residues: CASSESGSNQPQHF. This sequence joins TRBV10-2 and TRBJ1-5; tentatively, D is TRBD1 (5 bases). The CDR3 contains 14 residues. Germline V gene data show CDR1 as WSHSY and CDR2 as SAAADI. V lost 3 bases to trimming and J lost 1 base, with 7 bases between them.

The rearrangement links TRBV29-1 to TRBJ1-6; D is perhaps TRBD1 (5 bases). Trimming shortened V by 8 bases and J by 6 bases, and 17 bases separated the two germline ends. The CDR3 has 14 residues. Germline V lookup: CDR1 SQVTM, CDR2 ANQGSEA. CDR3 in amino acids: CSPGGDGSNSPLHF. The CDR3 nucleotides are TGCAGCCCCGGGGGGGACGGAAGTAATTCACCCCTCCACTTT.

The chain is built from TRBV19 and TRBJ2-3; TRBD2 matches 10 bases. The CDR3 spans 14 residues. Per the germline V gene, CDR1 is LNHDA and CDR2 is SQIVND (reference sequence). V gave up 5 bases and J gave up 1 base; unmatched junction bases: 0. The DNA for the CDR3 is TGTGCCAGTAGTCTAGCGGGGGGCACAGATACGCAGTATTTT. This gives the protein CASSLAGGTDTQYF.

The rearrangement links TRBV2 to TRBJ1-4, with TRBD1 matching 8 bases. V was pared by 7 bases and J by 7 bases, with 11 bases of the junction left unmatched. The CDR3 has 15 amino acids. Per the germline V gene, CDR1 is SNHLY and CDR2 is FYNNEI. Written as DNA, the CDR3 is TGTGCCAGCACCCCAGGGGGCTGGGTAGGTGAAAAACTGTTTTTT. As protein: CASTPGGWVGEKLFF.

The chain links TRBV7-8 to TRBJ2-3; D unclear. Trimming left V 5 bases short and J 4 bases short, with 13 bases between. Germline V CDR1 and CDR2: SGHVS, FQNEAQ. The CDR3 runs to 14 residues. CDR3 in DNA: TGTGCCAGCAGCCGCAATGTCAGGTCAGATACGCAGTATTTT. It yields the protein CASSRNVRSDTQYF.

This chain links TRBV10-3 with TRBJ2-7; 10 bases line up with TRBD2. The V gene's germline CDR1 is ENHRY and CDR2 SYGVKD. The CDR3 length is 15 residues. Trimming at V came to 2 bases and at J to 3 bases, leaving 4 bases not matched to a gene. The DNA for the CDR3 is TGTGCCATCAGTGAGCCCGGGACTAGCGTCTACGAGCAGTACTTC. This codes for CAISEPGTSVYEQYF.

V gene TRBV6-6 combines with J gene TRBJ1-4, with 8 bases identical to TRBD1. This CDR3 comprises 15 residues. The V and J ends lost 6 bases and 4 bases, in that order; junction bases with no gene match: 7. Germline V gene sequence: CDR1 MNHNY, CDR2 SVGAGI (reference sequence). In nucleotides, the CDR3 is TGTGCCAGCAGATTGACAGGGGAGAGTAATGAAAAACTGTTTTTT. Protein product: CASRLTGESNEKLFF.

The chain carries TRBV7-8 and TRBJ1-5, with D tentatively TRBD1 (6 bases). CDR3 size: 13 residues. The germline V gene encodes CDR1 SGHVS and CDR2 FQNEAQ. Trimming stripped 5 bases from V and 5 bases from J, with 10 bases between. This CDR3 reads CASSTAGDQPQHF. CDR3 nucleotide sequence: TGTGCCAGCAGCACCGCAGGGGATCAGCCCCAGCATTTT.

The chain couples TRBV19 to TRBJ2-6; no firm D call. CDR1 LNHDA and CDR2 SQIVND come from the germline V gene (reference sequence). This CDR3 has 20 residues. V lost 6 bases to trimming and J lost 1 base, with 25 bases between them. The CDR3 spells CASSRPLRSVDRSGANVLTF. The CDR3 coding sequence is TGTGCCAGTAGCCGACCATTGAGAAGCGTTGATAGGTCTGGGGCCAACGTCCTGACTTTC.

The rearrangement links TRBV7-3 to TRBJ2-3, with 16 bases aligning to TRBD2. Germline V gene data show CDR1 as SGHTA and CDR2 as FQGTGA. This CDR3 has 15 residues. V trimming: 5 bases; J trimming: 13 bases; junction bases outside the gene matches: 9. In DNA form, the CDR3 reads TGTGCCAGCAGCCCGACGGGACTAGCGGGGGGGCAGGAGTATTTT. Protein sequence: CASSPTGLAGGQEYF.

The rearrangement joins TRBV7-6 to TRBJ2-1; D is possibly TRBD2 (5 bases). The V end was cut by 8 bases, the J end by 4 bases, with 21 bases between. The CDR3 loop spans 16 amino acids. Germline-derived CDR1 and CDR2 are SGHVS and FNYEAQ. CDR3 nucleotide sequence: TGTGCCAGCGCCATTACTAGGACCGCGTTTTACAATGAGCAGTTCTTC. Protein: CASAITRTAFYNEQFF.